Following are 28 T cell receptor beta chains from one sample sequenced in a study of blood T cell repertoires in COVID-19. The assay was immunoSEQ multiplex PCR, and TCRdb's table has in-frame clones only and misses some. The sample holds about 150,000 clones; 86% are singletons and the top ten take roughly 7%. Sequencing was performed on peripheral blood. Receptor source: a man aged 50-60 years with active or convalescent COVID-19.

This chain joins TRBV20-1 and TRBJ2-3; 7 bases align to TRBD2. CDR3 length: 16 residues. Trimming at V came to 3 bases and at J to 0 bases, leaving 9 bases not matched to a gene. Germline V lookup: CDR1 DFQATT, CDR2 SNEGSKA (reference sequence). The CDR3 protein is CSASYGGRTSTDTQYF. The DNA of the CDR3 is TGCAGTGCTAGTTATGGCGGGAGAACTAGCACAGATACGCAGTATTTT.

CDR3 sequence (DNA): TGTGCCAGCAGCCCCTATTCAGGTCAGCCCCAGCATTTT. This gives the protein CASSPYSGQPQHF. This sequence joins TRBV11-3 and TRBJ1-5; D not certain. Trimming removed 5 bases at V and 6 bases at J, with 11 bases between. The CDR3 is 13 amino acids. CDR1 is SGHNT, CDR2 YENEEA, per germline. Complete variable domain (other parts from reference TRBV11-3 and TRBJ1-5): EAGVVQSPRYKIIEKKQPVAFWCNPISGHNTLYWYLQNLGQGPELLIRYENEEAVDDSQLPKDRFSAERLKGVDSTLKIQPAELGDSAVYLCASSPYSGQPQHFGDGTRLSIL.

This sequence joins TRBV7-2 and TRBJ2-7, with D possibly matching TRBD2 (5 bases). The ends were cut back, 4 bases at V and 2 bases at J, with 12 bases in the middle. CDR1 is SGHTA, CDR2 FQGNSA, per germline. The CDR3 has 14 residues. The CDR3 loop reads CASSSRPGAYEQYF. In DNA form, the CDR3 reads TGTGCCAGCAGCTCTCGGCCCGGGGCCTACGAGCAGTACTTC.

V is TRBV6-2 or TRBV6-3 and J is TRBJ2-7; perhaps TRBD1 as D (6 bases). V was trimmed by 3 bases and J by 13 bases, leaving 13 bases between them. CDR3 length: 11 amino acids. The V gene's germline CDR1 is MNHEY and CDR2 SVGEGT. The CDR3 DNA follows: TGTGCCAGCAGTTATGGATCAGGGGTTTACTTC. Amino acids: CASSYGSGVYF.

The chain links TRBV20-1 to TRBJ1-2; D is uncertain. The CDR3 spans 15 residues. V was cut by 3 bases and J by 5 bases, with 19 bases left in between. The germline V gene has CDR1 DFQATT and CDR2 SNEGSKA (reference sequence). For the CDR3, the DNA is TGCAGTGCTAGTGATTTTAAAGGCGGCGGGTATGGCTACACCTTC. Its translation is CSASDFKGGGYGYTF.

The V call is TRBV15, the J call TRBJ1-5; tentatively, D is TRBD1 (5 bases). This CDR3 is built from 14 residues. Trimming removed 1 base from V and 4 bases from J, with 8 bases in between. Germline lookup yields CDR1 LNHNV and CDR2 YYDKDF (reference sequence). CDR3 loop: CATSRGGVNQPQHF. CDR3 DNA sequence: TGTGCCACCAGCAGAGGGGGCGTAAATCAGCCCCAGCATTTT. Drawing the rest from reference TRBV15 and TRBJ1-5, the complete variable domain is DAMVIQNPRYQVTQFGKPVTLSCSQTLNHNVMYWYQQKSSQAPKLLFHYYDKDFNNEADTPDNFQSRRPNTSFCFLDIRSPGLGDTAMYLCATSRGGVNQPQHFGDGTRLSIL.

The rearrangement uses TRBV30 and TRBJ1-5, with D perhaps matching TRBD1 (6 bases). The CDR3 extends over 15 amino acids. V lost 0 bases and J lost 5, with 14 bases in between. The V gene's germline CDR1 is GTSNPN and CDR2 SVGIG (reference sequence). The CDR3: CAWSVLGHQDQPQHF. The CDR3, as DNA: TGTGCCTGGAGTGTATTGGGACATCAAGATCAGCCCCAGCATTTT.

The V gene is TRBV6-6, the J gene TRBJ2-1, with TRBD2 identical over 9 bases. The CDR3 is 15 residues long. V shed 5 bases and J 2 bases; nucleotides not matched to a gene: 4. The germline CDR1 and CDR2 sequences are MNHNY and SVGAGI (reference sequence). The CDR3 DNA is TGTGCCAGCAGTATAGCGGGAGACCCCTACAATGAGCAGTTCTTC. It is translated as CASSIAGDPYNEQFF.

The chain is built from TRBV5-1 and TRBJ1-5; D perhaps matches TRBD1 (6 bases). Trimming took off 3 bases at V and 5 bases at J, with 15 bases between the two ends. The germline CDR1 and CDR2 sequences are SGHRS and YFSETQ. The CDR3 runs to 15 residues. DNA of the CDR3: TGCGCCAGCAGCTCGCAGGCGGGGGCCGATCAGCCCCAGCATTTT. Translating gives CASSSQAGADQPQHF.

With regard to this clone: A read error may produce the germline difference seen at one junction end. The chain is built from TRBV7-7 and TRBJ2-6; TRBD1 agrees at 7 bases. Per germline, CDR1 SSHAT and CDR2 FNYEAQ (reference sequence). This CDR3 comprises 14 residues. The CDR3, as DNA: TGTGCTAGCAGCTTAGGGGGCAATTCCAACGTCCTGACTTTC. Translated: CASSLGGNSNVLTF.

This rearrangement joins TRBV13 to TRBJ2-7; weak D call: TRBD2 (6 bases). CDR1 is PRHDT and CDR2 is FYEKMQ in the germline V gene (reference sequence). The CDR3 sequence is 16 residues long. The V and J ends lost 0 bases and 4 bases respectively, with 16 bases between them. CDR3 in DNA: TGTGCCAGCAGCTTAGGTATTTCGGGAGAGGTTTACGAGCAGTACTTC. Translated, it gives CASSLGISGEVYEQYF.

The chain recombines TRBV10-1 with TRBJ2-3, with TRBD2 matching over 13 bases. V dropped 0 bases and J dropped 0; count of bases not matched to a gene: 21. This CDR3 has 24 amino acids. CDR1 is WNHNN, CDR2 SYGVQD, per germline (reference sequence). The CDR3 bases are TGCGCCAGCAGTGAGTCCGGGACTAGCGGGACCTCCGAGGCCTCGGCCGGAAGCACAGATACGCAGTATTTT. This encodes CASSESGTSGTSEASAGSTDTQYF.

The rearrangement joins TRBV6-1 to TRBJ2-6; 8 bases are shared with TRBD1. Germline trimming cut 3 bases from V and 0 bases from J; bases unmatched to any gene: 7. The germline V gene has CDR1 MNHNS and CDR2 SASEGT. The CDR3 spans 18 residues. CDR3 region: CASSEGQERFSGANVLTF. The DNA of the CDR3 is TGTGCCAGCAGTGAGGGACAGGAGAGATTCTCTGGGGCCAACGTCCTGACTTTC.

The chain is built from TRBV11-2 and TRBJ2-7; D possibly corresponds to TRBD1 (5 bases). The CDR3 totals 14 residues. The V gene's germline CDR1 is SGHAT and CDR2 FQNNGV. V lost 3 bases, J lost 3 bases, and 12 bases lay in between. The CDR3 reads CASSLGQTDYEQYF. The CDR3 region has the DNA TGTGCCAGCAGCTTGGGGCAGACTGACTACGAGCAGTACTTC.

The chain recombines TRBV5-5 with TRBJ1-1; 7 positions agree with TRBD1. CDR1 SGHKS and CDR2 YYEKEE come from the germline V gene (reference sequence). V was pared by 4 bases and J by 5 bases, with 11 bases of the junction left unmatched. CDR3 length equals 15 residues. The CDR3, as DNA: TGTGCCAGCAGCGCCGGGACAGCGATGGTGACTGAAGCTTTCTTT. Amino acid sequence: CASSAGTAMVTEAFF.

The chain combines TRBV6-6 with TRBJ2-5; 8 nucleotides align to TRBD1. The CDR3 length is 15 residues. Germline V lookup: CDR1 MNHNY, CDR2 SVGAGI (reference sequence). With V trimmed by 3 bases and J by 7 bases, 10 bases remained unmatched. In DNA form, the CDR3 reads TGTGCCAGCAGTTATTGGGACAGGCAACTTGGGACCCAGTACTTC. Translated: CASSYWDRQLGTQYF.

The V call is TRBV5-1, the J call TRBJ2-2; possibly TRBD1 for D (6 bases). Trimming shortened V by 3 bases and J by 3 bases, and 12 bases separated the two germline ends. CDR1 and CDR2 (germline): SGHRS, YFSETQ. The CDR3 is 15 amino acids. Here the CDR3 reads CASSSAQGYTGELFF. The CDR3 DNA reads as TGCGCCAGCAGCTCGGCACAGGGCTACACCGGGGAGCTGTTTTTT. Drawing the rest from reference TRBV5-1 and TRBJ2-2, the complete variable domain is KAGVTQTPRYLIKTRGQQVTLSCSPISGHRSVSWYQQTPGQGLQFLFEYFSETQRNKGNFPGRFSGRQFSNSRSEMNVSTLELGDSALYLCASSSAQGYTGELFFGEGSRLTVL.

The chain employs TRBV6-2 or TRBV6-3 and TRBJ1-2, with D perhaps matching TRBD1 (5 bases). There are 13 residues in the CDR3. Germline CDR1 reads MNHEY; CDR2 reads SVGEGT. Trimming shortened V by 2 bases and J by 4 bases, and 8 bases separated the two germline ends. The CDR3 nucleotides read TGTGCCAGCAGTTACGGACAAATCTATGGCTACACCTTC. It yields the protein CASSYGQIYGYTF.

The rearrangement joins TRBV20-1 to TRBJ1-3; D unresolved. V gave up 3 bases and J gave up 0 bases, with 12 bases separating them. The CDR3 sequence is 15 residues long. Germline V gene lookup returns CDR1 DFQATT and CDR2 SNEGSKA (reference sequence). The CDR3 sequence is CSASDTVNSGNTIYF. CDR3 bases: TGCAGTGCTAGTGACACAGTAAACTCTGGAAACACCATATATTTT.

This clone was recorded a few times. This chain uses TRBV4-1 with TRBJ2-5; no reliable D call. Germline lookup yields CDR1 MGHRA and CDR2 YSYEKL. The CDR3 has 13 amino acids. V was clipped by 3 bases and J by 11 bases, with 16 bases between them. For the CDR3, the DNA is TGCGCCAGCAGCCATCCACCGGGTCCACCGCAGTACTTC. This encodes CASSHPPGPPQYF.

The V and J genes are TRBV27 and TRBJ1-4; 10 nucleotides align to TRBD1. CDR3 size: 17 residues. Germline CDR1 reads MNHEY; CDR2 reads SMNVEV (reference sequence). V was pared by 5 bases and J by 8 bases, with 14 bases of the junction left unmatched. CDR3 DNA sequence: TGTGCCAGCAGTCCCGACAGGGGGCTAGGCCATAGAGAAAAACTGTTTTTT. As protein: CASSPDRGLGHREKLFF. The variable domain in full, completed from reference TRBV27 and TRBJ1-4, reads EAQVTQNPRYLITVTGKKLTVTCSQNMNHEYMSWYRQDPGLGLRQIYYSMNVEVTDKGDVPEGYKVSRKEKRNFPLILESPSPNQTSLYFCASSPDRGLGHREKLFFGSGTQLSVL.

This chain links TRBV7-2 with TRBJ2-7; the D gene is possibly TRBD1 (7 bases). CDR3 length equals 15 residues. The germline gives CDR1 SGHTA, CDR2 FQGNSA. Trimming left V 2 bases short and J 2 bases short, with 13 bases between. CDR3 in amino acids: CASSLMEGATYEQYF. For the CDR3, the DNA is TGTGCCAGCAGCTTAATGGAGGGGGCCACCTACGAGCAGTACTTC.

The V gene is TRBV3-1 (or the pseudogene TRBV3-2), the J gene TRBJ2-3, with TRBD2 as a possible D gene (6 bases). V lost 3 bases, J lost 8 bases, and 9 bases lay in between. The CDR3 contains 12 residues. Germline V CDR1 and CDR2: LGHDT, YNNKEL (reference sequence). CDR3 region: CASSHPGGTQYF. The DNA of the CDR3 is TGTGCCAGCAGCCATCCCGGGGGTACGCAGTATTTT.

The genes are TRBV4-2 and TRBJ2-1, with 8 nucleotides matching TRBD2. The CDR3 extends over 20 amino acids. Germline values: CDR1 LGHNA, CDR2 YNFKEQ. With V trimmed by 0 bases and J by 5 bases, 18 bases remained unmatched. The CDR3 DNA reads as TGTGCCAGCAGCCAAGAATTGAACGAACTAGCGGCATATATTCACAATGAGCAGTTCTTC. It encodes CASSQELNELAAYIHNEQFF.

The chain uses TRBV4-3 and TRBJ2-5; a possible D gene is TRBD2 (5 bases). Germline V gene lookup returns CDR1 LGHNA and CDR2 YSLEER. This CDR3 has 13 residues. Deletions cut 4 bases from V and 4 bases from J, with 10 bases between. CDR3 bases: TGCGCCAGCAGCCCCCAACTAGGAGAGACCCAGTACTTC. Amino acid sequence: CASSPQLGETQYF.

The rearrangement joins TRBV5-5 to TRBJ2-5; weak D call: TRBD2 (5 bases). Trimming removed 5 bases at V and 2 bases at J, with 10 bases between. Germline V gene data show CDR1 as SGHKS and CDR2 as YYEKEE (reference sequence). This CDR3 is built from 13 residues. CDR3 protein: CASRLGGQETQYF. The CDR3 DNA sequence: TGTGCCAGCAGACTCGGCGGGCAAGAGACCCAGTACTTC.

As concerns this clone: One end of the junction is discordant with germline, which a read error may explain. The gene calls are TRBV5-1 and TRBJ1-2, with TRBD1 matching over 7 bases. CDR1 and CDR2 from the germline V gene are SGHRS and YFSETQ. This CDR3 has 17 amino acids. CDR3 sequence: CASRLGPGGDSNYGYTF. Here the CDR3 DNA reads TGCGCCAGCAGATTGGGTCCAGGGGGAGATTCTAACTATGGCTACACCTTC.

The chain recombines TRBV6-6 with TRBJ2-7; 9 bases match TRBD2. V shed 2 bases and J 5 bases; nucleotides not matched to a gene: 10. Germline V gene sequence: CDR1 MNHNY, CDR2 SVGAGI (reference sequence). The CDR3 length is 16 residues. For the CDR3, the DNA is TGTGCCAGCAGTTACGACTTCCGGACTAGCGCCCACGAGCAGTACTTC. As protein: CASSYDFRTSAHEQYF.